Below, one T cell receptor beta chain is given with its context. It lacks a known antigen. Base qualities were left out, and no much larger clone turns up one base away. Library construction relied on the immunoSEQ multiplex PCR assay. A mixture of 60 forward primers for TCR Vbeta segments and 13 reverse primers for TCR Jbeta segments was used in the multiplex PCR. A multiplex PCR assay on genomic DNA amplified the CDR3 region of rearranged TCR beta genes. On the Illumina HiSeq System, the amplified TCR beta libraries were sequenced as 87-base-pair reads. The source study handled its data this way. In a later analysis, roughly 80 million unique TCR beta chains were counted across the approximately 640 repertoires, and roughly 11 million of these chains were shared by at least two donors. A nearest-neighbor algorithm error-corrected the raw reads and collapsed the reads into unique sequences, merging closely related sequences to remove PCR and sequencing errors. CDR3 sequences were aligned to IMGT reference sequences to assign V, D and J gene segments. For a sequence to be retained, at least a six-nucleotide match to both a V gene segment and a J gene segment was required. A rearrangement was called productive if the CDR3 had no stop codons and remained in frame with V and J, and every other rearrangement was called non-productive. Following IMGT convention, CDR3 was defined as the stretch from the second conserved V-encoded cysteine up to the conserved J-encoded phenylalanine. The earlier analysis of approximately 500 of the donors excluded sequences that lacked an unambiguous match to a single V gene segment. An earlier analysis of a few hundred of the donors classified V segments as functional when productive rearrangements were above 56.7% and as segregating when the standard deviation between donors was above 5%. A statistical classification framework was built to diagnose cytomegalovirus status from the catalog of TCR beta chain sequences. V and J gene assignment, in a later analysis, came from comparing TCR nucleotide sequences with IMGT/GENE-DB human TR gene sequences. The TCRdist pipeline was used in a later analysis to assign CDR3 sequences and most-parsimonious VDJ recombination scenarios. In a later analysis, each TCR beta chain was defined by its CDR3 amino acid sequence together with its V-gene family, and reads lacking a unique V-gene family were excluded. As a way to deal with suspected cross-contamination and a sequencing artifact, a later analysis dropped approximately 570 nucleotide sequences that were highly shared and had low generation probability. For each public chain, a later analysis derived a clonal expansion index from normalized ranks of inferred template counts within each repertoire. In a later analysis, generation probabilities were computed with a VDJ recombination model fitted to out-of-frame rearrangements, and the resulting probabilities were checked against IGoR. Hypergeometric tests were used in a later analysis to score TCR-TCR, TCR-HLA and TCR-CMV co-occurrence, with a repertoire-size bias correction applied to the TCR pairs. False discovery rates were estimated in a later analysis by permuting HLA or CMV assignments 20 times. A later analysis grouped co-occurring TCRs with DBSCAN, adding TCRdist sequence similarity when clustering within HLA-allele-positive subsets. Repertoires with fewer than 30,000 or more than 120,000 public chains were left out of co-occurrence clustering, as were about five repertoires with anomalous nucleotide sharing. TCRdb took over this immuneACCESS table, retaining in-frame rearrangements with V and J assigned. Such tables are incomplete; in checked studies, under half of the missing clones stem from an unresolved V gene, and the remainder is unexplained. The V and J calls and the clone size are those of that table, but D and trimming were determined from the DNA. This sample lists 250,000 to 350,000 clones; more than 55% were detected once. The top ten constitute approximately 2.3% of the sample.

In the germline V gene (reference sequence), CDR1 corresponds to SEHNR and CDR2 to FQNEAQ. The junction carries 10 bases between V and J, which are trimmed by 4 bases and 0 bases respectively. The CDR3 holds 15 amino acids from the cysteine to the phenylalanine. The read is trimmed to its CDR3 DNA, 45 bases read in frame from base 1. The cohort was made up of roughly 670 healthy bone marrow donors. At the time of sampling, every cohort member was nominally healthy, though immune exposures that went unrecorded were likely present. The donor tested CMV seronegative, placing the donor among the 350 or so seronegative members of the cohort. Each donor provided a peripheral blood sample, and peripheral blood mononuclear cells were used for TCR beta sequencing. The Qiagen DNeasy Blood Extraction Kit was used to extract genomic DNA from the blood cell samples. This entry belongs to a study of cytomegalovirus exposure and HLA in healthy donors (dated by TCRdb to about 2017). Study-level background: An earlier analysis of roughly 630 of the donors reported about 290 Gb of sequence data and 120 million or so unique TCR beta sequences from about 200 million T cells. Roughly 300 gigabases of sequencing data and around 90 million unique TCR sequences made up an early release that covered 500 to 650 HLA-typed donors. The genetic ancestry cluster associated with self-reported Caucasian donors included roughly four fifths of the roughly 380 genotyped donors. The study aimed to test whether cataloging public T cell receptors could reveal signatures of past pathogen exposure. The T cell repertoires of around 730 subjects were profiled by immunosequencing and related to cytomegalovirus serostatus. Along with the approximately 650-subject first cohort, a separate validation cohort of 120 different subjects was used. High-throughput TCR immunosequencing, statistical association of individual TCRs with disease status, and machine learning were combined to predict cytomegalovirus infection status. A later analysis re-analyzed previously published TCR beta repertoires from about 600 donors and added high-resolution HLA genotyping to study TCR occurrence patterns. The later analysis used no new phenotypic data to find candidate immune exposures, relying instead on TCR beta sequences and their occurrence across donors. An earlier analysis of some 500 of the donors applied high-throughput TCR beta sequencing to assess whether each TCR beta V gene segment acted as functional or pseudogenic. Donor age, sex, ethnicity and CMV serostatus were collected together with the repertoire data. Genome-wide SNP genotypes for about 60% of the roughly 700 donors were used in a later genetic analysis, which treated that subset as a discovery cohort. Every discovery cohort repertoire had been produced on one sequencing platform. HLA typing included class I and class II loci at four-digit resolution. The number of typed donors differed by locus: roughly 629-640 for A, B, C, DRB1 and DQB1; 522 for DQA1; some 590 for DPA1; and roughly 470 for DPB1. Four to six DR-DQ haplotypes were handled as single units for association and clustering, since linkage in the cohort was strong. On average, roughly 240,000 unique TCR beta nucleotide sequences were sequenced per donor among some 430 genotyped donors of the cohort, with roughly 19% of those sequences being non-productive.

Overall study outcomes, separate from this receptor: Compared with equally common non-associated chains, HLA-associated TCR beta chains in a later analysis were more clonally expanded and had lower generation probabilities. The presence/absence analyses assumed that sequencing depth was roughly uniform across donors, and that assumption may not be true. In a later analysis, more than 15,000 TCR beta sequences were associated with specific HLA alleles at a false discovery rate of 0.05. According to a later analysis, parvovirus B19, influenza, CMV and Epstein-Barr virus appeared linked to several top co-occurrence clusters. For the cohort, immune exposure information was limited to CMV serostatus. Some IMGT-functional V segments, including TRBV6-2 and TRBV6-3, could not be distinguished by the 87-base-pair reads and were therefore excluded. In this cohort, only TCR beta chains were sequenced, and detectable features were limited by the absence of alpha or paired-chain data. Because some donors lacked HLA typing at each locus, the association tests relied only on the typed subset. A further reported finding was that TCR beta sequences accurately predicted the HLA-A and HLA-B alleles for most subjects in the first cohort. A cluster of highly shared sequence variants was judged likely to be a technical artifact of the sequencing pipeline. A later genetic analysis associated a missense DCLRE1C variant with V-gene and J-gene trimming of TCR beta chains, and an independent cohort replicated the association. When HLA alleles, especially DR and DQ, strongly co-occurred, TCR associations were difficult to assign to individual alleles. The authors suggested that the approach could potentially be generalized to other disease states and immunological phenotypes. Linkage disequilibrium might explain the correlated functional status among segregating V segments, but an unknown experimental factor could not be ruled out. Because counts were too low, roughly 17 rarely observed V segments, including chromosome 9 orphons, were left out of the earlier analysis of 587 of the donors. Compared with the roughly 670-donor mean, donors in an Asian-associated ancestry cluster had fewer N-insertions in productive TCRs, according to a later genetic analysis. The classifier was reported to diagnose cytomegalovirus status with high specificity and sensitivity in both the original and validation cohorts. In an earlier analysis of approximately 600 of the donors, most TCR beta V segments were observed in productive rearrangements about 87% or about 30% of the time, broadly matching IMGT annotations. A few of the identified cytomegalovirus-associated TCR beta chains were confirmed in vitro to be specific for cytomegalovirus antigens. In the study, 150 to 200 TCR beta chains were listed as associated with cytomegalovirus. Most TCR sequences were observed very rarely across donors, whereas some public TCRs were present in many individuals. A later analysis found that most CMV-associated TCR beta chains appeared HLA-restricted, with HLA associations seemingly driven largely by CMV exposure. According to a later analysis, TCR association rates differed among HLA loci, with DRB1 alleles showing the most associated TCRs and HLA-C alleles showing the fewest.

The chain is assembled from TRBV7-9 and TRBJ2-1; TRBD2 might be the D gene, on 6 matching bases. The TCR originated in a female donor in good health and CMV-seronegative. Material: PBMCs. The CDR3 region reads CASSSYGSSYNEQFF. The nucleotide sequence reads TGTGCCAGCAGCTCTTACGGGAGCTCCTACAATGAGCAGTTCTTC. Joined to the reference TRBV7-9 and TRBJ2-1 proteins, this CDR3 gives the full variable domain: DTGVSQNPRHKITKRGQNVTFRCDPISEHNRLYWYRQTLGQGPEFLTYFQNEAQLEKSRLLSDRFSAERPKGSFSTLEIQRTEQGDSAMYLCASSSYGSSYNEQFFGPGTRLTVL.